This TCR beta chain was recovered during a study of T cells after yellow fever vaccination. This clonotype was seen repeatedly, ten times or more. Its antigen is still unknown. The germline V gene has CDR1 LGHDT and CDR2 YNNKEL (reference sequence). CDR3 length equals 14 residues. Trimming cost V 3 bases and J 7 bases, with 10 bases left between them. TCR cDNA was made by 5'RACE template switching, adding a universal primer site and UMIs. TCRdb redid the calling of the 5' RACE reads with MiXCR, one entry per CDR3 protein. The sample has some 220,000 distinct CDR3 sequences, approximately 3.2% seen once. Points from the study as a whole: Clonotype sharing between CD4 and CD8 compartments was small. At around 95% for CD4 and almost 90% for CD8, most primary-vaccination clones showed up again after the booster. Contamination by abundant bulk-population clonotypes could be present in FACS-sorted repertoires.

The source of this sequence is a man in his late teens or twenties who received the YFV17D yellow fever vaccine. The sequencing used CD4+ T cells sorted from PBMCs, collected 10 days after the yellow fever booster vaccination. V is TRBV3-1 and J is TRBJ1-6, with unresolved D. The CDR3 reads CASSQRHRNSPLHF. The CDR3 coding sequence is TGTGCCAGCAGCCAGCGACACCGAAATTCACCCCTCCACTTT.